One and the same sample provided the 8 T cell receptor beta chains below, sequenced in a study of blood T cell repertoires in COVID-19. The protocol was immunoSEQ multiplex PCR, while the TCRdb copy is restricted to in-frame clones and leaves out a portion. The sample contains roughly 250,000 clones, around 90% of which appear only once. Material for sequencing was peripheral blood. These receptors all stem from a woman under 40 with acute or convalescent COVID-19.

This clone showed up just once. This chain links TRBV29-1 with TRBJ1-2, with TRBD1 matching 7 bases. CDR3 size: 13 residues. Germline V CDR1 and CDR2: SQVTM, ANQGSEA. V gave up 6 bases and J gave up 4 bases; unmatched junction bases: 8. CDR3: CSVRTGPAYGYTF. The CDR3 DNA reads as TGCAGCGTCCGGACAGGACCCGCCTATGGCTACACCTTC.

The J gene is TRBJ1-2, the V gene TRBV7-9; 8 bases fit TRBD1. The CDR3 runs 15 residues. V was pared by 4 bases and J by 4 bases, with 8 bases of the junction left unmatched. The V gene's germline CDR1 is SEHNR and CDR2 FQNEAQ (reference sequence). CDR3 DNA sequence: TGTGCCAGCAGCTCGGACAGGGAGTCTCGCTATGGCTACACCTTC. It encodes CASSSDRESRYGYTF.

This sequence joins TRBV5-1 and TRBJ2-3; no reliable D call. Germline assignment: CDR1 SGHRS and CDR2 YFSETQ. V lost 2 bases to trimming and J lost 2 bases, with 12 bases between them. The CDR3 loop spans 15 amino acids. This chain's CDR3 is CASSFERRYTDTQYF. The CDR3 bases are TGCGCCAGCAGCTTCGAACGGAGATACACAGATACGCAGTATTTT. The full variable domain, rest sourced from reference TRBV5-1 and TRBJ2-3, is KAGVTQTPRYLIKTRGQQVTLSCSPISGHRSVSWYQQTPGQGLQFLFEYFSETQRNKGNFPGRFSGRQFSNSRSEMNVSTLELGDSALYLCASSFERRYTDTQYFGPGTRLTVL.

This clone was picked up a small number of times. The chain employs TRBV4-3 and TRBJ2-1, with 8 bases aligning to TRBD2. The CDR3 is made up of 18 amino acids. Per germline, CDR1 LGHNA and CDR2 YSLEER. V was pared by 1 base and J by 3 bases, with 11 bases of the junction left unmatched. This chain's CDR3 is CASSQAAGGVGFYNEQFF. The DNA for the CDR3 is TGCGCCAGCAGCCAAGCTGCGGGGGGAGTAGGTTTCTACAATGAGCAGTTCTTC.

This clone has only one observation. The chain couples TRBV7-2 to TRBJ2-7, with TRBD1 identical over 8 bases. Germline values: CDR1 SGHTA, CDR2 FQGNSA. The CDR3 extends over 15 amino acids. J gave up 3 bases and V 1 base, and 5 bases lay outside the gene matches. CDR3 in amino acids: CASSLGGTGGYEQYF. The CDR3 DNA is TGTGCCAGCAGCTTAGGAGGGACAGGTGGCTACGAGCAGTACTTC.

J is TRBJ2-2 and V is TRBV4-2, with 7 nucleotides matching TRBD1. With 0 bases clipped from V and 6 bases from J, the junction kept 10 bases outside the gene matches. There are 17 residues in the CDR3. Germline-derived CDR1 and CDR2 are LGHNA and YNFKEQ. CDR3 in DNA: TGTGCCAGCAGCCAAGACGGCGACAGGGTTTTTGCCGGGGAGCTGTTTTTT. It yields the protein CASSQDGDRVFAGELFF.

The chain joins TRBV2 to TRBJ1-2, with 7 bases that match TRBD1. J gave up 2 bases and V 6 bases, and 9 bases lay outside the gene matches. The CDR3 contains 15 residues. CDR1 and CDR2 from the germline V gene are SNHLY and FYNNEI. The CDR3: CASSATSTGNYGYTF. For the CDR3, the DNA is TGTGCCAGCAGCGCCACCTCGACAGGGAACTATGGCTACACCTTC.

The V gene is TRBV19, the J gene TRBJ1-1; 9 nucleotides match TRBD1. This CDR3 has 16 amino acids. Germline CDR1 and CDR2: LNHDA and SQIVND (reference sequence). Trimming removed 3 bases from V and 0 bases from J; junction bases left unmatched: 5. The CDR3 reads CASSIRTGVMNTEAFF. CDR3 DNA sequence: TGTGCCAGTAGTATCCGGACAGGGGTAATGAACACTGAAGCTTTCTTT.